This TCR beta chain appears in the sequencing data of a study of breast tumors, draining lymph nodes, adjacent tissues. Study-level points and caveats: Data only fit, rather than demonstrated, lymph node origin of most tumor T cells. Tumor and nontumor repertoires were significantly more similar in luminal-like than in basal-like breast cancer. Tumors had less TCR diversity than lymph nodes, more than nontumor tissue.

Regarding this clonotype: Its specificity is unknown.

Each CDR3 protein gets one entry after TCRdb re-called the multiplex PCR reads with MiXCR. The table has some 15,000 distinct CDR3 sequences, roughly three quarters seen once. This CDR3 region has 15 residues. J was trimmed by 7 bases and V by 0 bases; bases with no gene match: 7. The V gene's germline CDR1 is SGDLS and CDR2 YYNGEE. This receptor was taken from a female donor with breast cancer. Some clones in this sample may be carry-over from other donors' samples. The J gene is TRBJ2-3, the V gene TRBV9; TRBD2 aligns across 8 bases. The sample consisted of tumor-adjacent breast tissue. CDR3 DNA sequence: TGTGCCAGCAGCGTAGCGGCGGGAGGAGCGAATACGCAGTATTTT. Its protein product is CASSVAAGGANTQYF. Supplemented by reference TRBV9 and TRBJ2-3, the full variable domain reads DSGVTQTPKHLITATGQRVTLRCSPRSGDLSVYWYQQSLDQGLQFLIQYYNGEERAKGNILERFSAQQFPDLHSELNLSSLELGDSALYFCASSVAAGGANTQYFGPGTRLTVL.